One and the same sample provided the 14 T cell receptor beta chains below, sequenced in a study of blood T cell repertoires in COVID-19. The method was immunoSEQ multiplex PCR; TCRdb's version includes in-frame clones alone and lacks a portion of them. The profile shows almost 350,000 clones, roughly 90% of them singletons. Specimen: peripheral blood. These receptors originate from an older woman with COVID-19, enrolled during active disease.

The J gene is TRBJ2-5, the V gene TRBV5-4, with 10 bases identical to TRBD2. This CDR3 has 16 amino acids. The V and J ends lost 4 bases and 5 bases, in that order; junction bases with no gene match: 11. Germline CDR1 is SGHNT and CDR2 is YYREEE (reference sequence). The chain's CDR3 is CASSPGSGGDWETQYF. The CDR3 region has the DNA TGTGCCAGCAGCCCCGGGAGCGGGGGGGATTGGGAGACCCAGTACTTC.

The chain couples TRBV6-5 to TRBJ2-1; TRBD1 agrees at 9 bases. Germline CDR1 reads MNHEY; CDR2 reads SVGAGI. This CDR3 region has 15 residues. V was clipped by 7 bases and J by 5 bases; unmatched bases: 9. The CDR3 DNA is TGTGCCAGCACAAATTGGGGACAGGGCGACAATGAGCAGTTCTTC. Its protein product is CASTNWGQGDNEQFF.

This clone was found a few times. The chain carries TRBV6-5 and TRBJ1-2; possible D gene TRBD1, 6 bases. The CDR3 length is 14 residues. Per the germline V gene, CDR1 is MNHEY and CDR2 is SVGAGI. The germline V and J ends were trimmed by 4 bases and 5 bases, with 14 bases remaining between them. CDR3 bases: TGTGCCAGCAGTTCAGGACAGATGCCTTATGGCTACACCTTC. Translation gives CASSSGQMPYGYTF.

A few counts support this clone. This chain connects TRBV2 to TRBJ1-1; 8 nucleotides line up with TRBD1. Germline CDR1 and CDR2: SNHLY and FYNNEI. The CDR3 totals 13 residues. The ends lost 6 bases at V and 4 bases at J; junction bases unmatched: 4. The DNA for the CDR3 is TGTGCCAGCAGGACGACAGGGGTCACTGAAGCTTTCTTT. It is translated as CASRTTGVTEAFF.

V usage is TRBV7-8 and J usage is TRBJ2-7; 7 nucleotides line up with TRBD1. V was pared by 6 bases and J by 0 bases, with 8 bases of the junction left unmatched. Germline V gives CDR1 SGHVS, CDR2 FQNEAQ. The CDR3 is 15 residues long. The DNA for the CDR3 is TGTGCCAGCAGTCCGGACAGGACCTACTCCTACGAGCAGTACTTC. Encoded protein: CASSPDRTYSYEQYF.

The J gene is TRBJ2-3, the V gene TRBV15, with TRBD2 matching over 14 bases. This CDR3 region has 16 residues. The trim removed 3 bases at V and 2 bases at J, leaving 1 base unmatched. CDR1 is LNHNV and CDR2 is YYDKDF in the germline V gene (reference sequence). The CDR3 here is CATSRGLAGATDTQYF. The CDR3 DNA reads as TGTGCCACCAGCAGGGGACTAGCGGGAGCCACAGATACGCAGTATTTT.

The chain couples TRBV27 to TRBJ2-3; 11 nucleotides match TRBD1. There are 19 residues in the CDR3. CDR1 is MNHEY and CDR2 is SMNVEV in the germline V gene (reference sequence). The V gene end was trimmed by 5 bases and the J gene end by 0 bases; junction bases not matched to a gene: 13. CDR3 region: CASSTWGTGGTTSTDTQYF. CDR3 in DNA: TGTGCCAGCAGTACGTGGGGGACAGGGGGTACGACTAGCACAGATACGCAGTATTTT.

Worth noting for this clone: Germline and junction disagree at one end, which may indicate a read error. This sample includes further DNA sequences coding for the same CDR3. The chain uses TRBV3-1 (or the pseudogene TRBV3-2) and TRBJ2-1; D perhaps matches TRBD2 (6 bases). Germline values: CDR1 LGHDT, CDR2 YNNKEL (reference sequence). This CDR3 spans 15 amino acids. The CDR3 loop reads CASSLFGGGRNEQFF. The CDR3 DNA reads TGCGCCAGCAGTCTGTTCGGGGGTGGGAGGAATGAGCAGTTCTTC.

V usage is TRBV6-5 and J usage is TRBJ1-5; TRBD1 matches at 10 bases. CDR1 is MNHEY, CDR2 SVGAGI, per germline. There are 15 residues in the CDR3. V lost 6 bases and J lost 4; bases outside the gene matches: 6. CDR3 loop: CASRGQGLTNQPQHF. CDR3 DNA sequence: TGTGCCAGCAGGGGACAGGGGCTAACAAATCAGCCCCAGCATTTT.

The chain couples TRBV4-1 to TRBJ1-3; no clear D gene. Per germline, CDR1 MGHRA and CDR2 YSYEKL. This CDR3 region has 16 residues. Trimming shortened V by 2 bases and J by 1 base, and 12 bases separated the two germline ends. The CDR3 DNA is TGCGCCAGCAGCCAATTGGGCCTCGGTTCTGGAAACACCATATATTTT. Translation: CASSQLGLGSGNTIYF.

This sequence joins TRBV19 and TRBJ1-4; D perhaps matches TRBD1 (5 bases). V was shortened by 6 bases and J by 7 bases, with 15 bases between the two germline ends. This CDR3 has 14 residues. The germline V gene has CDR1 LNHDA and CDR2 SQIVND (reference sequence). CDR3 sequence reads: CASSPGGLGEKLFF. Written as DNA, the CDR3 is TGTGCCAGTAGCCCCGGGGGACTTGGTGAAAAACTGTTTTTT.

The rearrangement uses TRBV6-5 and TRBJ2-3, with a possible D match to TRBD1 (6 bases). The CDR3 has 14 residues. Trimming stripped 6 bases from V and 5 bases from J, with 15 bases between. CDR1 is MNHEY, CDR2 SVGAGI, per germline. The CDR3 DNA reads as TGTGCCAGCAGATCTTCCAGGGGCATAGATACGCAGTATTTT. Amino acid sequence: CASRSSRGIDTQYF.

The chain couples TRBV7-2 to TRBJ2-7; TRBD1 is a possible D gene (5 bases). This CDR3 has 14 amino acids. V gave up 2 bases and J gave up 5 bases, with 13 bases separating them. Germline lookup yields CDR1 SGHTA and CDR2 FQGNSA. The DNA for the CDR3 is TGTGCCAGCAGCTTAAGAGTTTTAGGGGACGAGCAGTACTTC. Encoded protein: CASSLRVLGDEQYF.

As regards this clone: One end of the junction is discordant with germline, which a read error may explain. In the same sample, other DNA sequences code for this CDR3. The V call is TRBV3-1 (or the pseudogene TRBV3-2), the J call TRBJ2-2; 8 bases match TRBD2. The CDR3 has 15 amino acids. The germline gives CDR1 LGHDT, CDR2 YNNKEL (reference sequence). The CDR3 nucleotides are TGTGCCAGCAGCCAAAGCGGGGGCAACACCGGAGAGCTGTTTTTT. Translating gives CASSQSGGNTGELFF.